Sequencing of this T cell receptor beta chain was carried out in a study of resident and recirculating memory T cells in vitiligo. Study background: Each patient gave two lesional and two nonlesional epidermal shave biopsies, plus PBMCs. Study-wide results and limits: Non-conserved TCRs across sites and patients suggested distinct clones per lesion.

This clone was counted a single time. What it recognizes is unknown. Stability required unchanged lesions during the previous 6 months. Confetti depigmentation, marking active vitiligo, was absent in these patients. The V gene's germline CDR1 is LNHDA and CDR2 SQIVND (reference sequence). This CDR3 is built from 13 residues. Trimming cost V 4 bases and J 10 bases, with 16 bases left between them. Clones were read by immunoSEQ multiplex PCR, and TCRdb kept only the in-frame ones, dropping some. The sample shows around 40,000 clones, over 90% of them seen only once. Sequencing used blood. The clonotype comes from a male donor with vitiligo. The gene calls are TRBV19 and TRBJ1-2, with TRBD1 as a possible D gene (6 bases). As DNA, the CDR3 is TGTGCCAGTAGTACTGGGACACAGGGCGTCTACACCTTC. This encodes CASSTGTQGVYTF.